This TCR beta chain was profiled in a study of technical replicates of blood from a few donors (TCRdb year 2017). After removal of 4 bases from V and 0 bases from J, the junction retains 12 bases not matched to a gene. The CDR3, from cysteine to phenylalanine, totals 17 residues. Just CDR3 DNA is preserved here, 51 bases in frame from base 1. Based on the germline V gene, the CDR1 and CDR2 sequences are MDHEN and SYDVKM. Note on this clone: Its antigen remains unidentified. It has no much larger one-base neighbor in the sample; base qualities were not kept.

Library prep was done by the immunoSEQ multiplex PCR assay. As stored in TCRdb, this immuneACCESS dataset retains in-frame rearrangements with V and J assigned. A fraction of the clones does not appear; measured against another copy, unresolved V genes explain less than half of the discrepancy, and the remainder lacks a known reason. In this sample the table shows about 61,000 clones, roughly 97% of which occur a single time. 0.15% to 0.25% of the sample comes from the top ten. Recombination joined TRBV28 with TRBJ2-7, with 7 bases aligning to TRBD2. The sample consisted of T cells isolated from PBMCs. This TCR came from a human donor in good health. The sequence in DNA is TGTGCCAGCAGTTCCGCCTCGGGGGGTCCTTACTCCTACGAGCAGTACTTC. Its coded protein is CASSSASGGPYSYEQYF.